These 29 T cell receptor beta chains originate from one sample sequenced in a study of PD-1 blockade in classical Hodgkin lymphoma. With no exception, relapse followed autologous stem cell transplantation in all patients, and brentuximab vedotin exposure varied. Sequencing used immunoSEQ multiplex PCR; TCRdb keeps in-frame clones, though not all of them. Of nearly 60,000 clones listed, 80% to 95% are singletons. The sample in question was peripheral blood mononuclear cells (PBMCs), obtained before the second cycle of nivolumab. These receptors were collected from a human donor with classical Hodgkin lymphoma.

This clone showed up just a few times. This chain joins TRBV9 and TRBJ1-1; 8 bases agree with TRBD1. Germline V gene lookup returns CDR1 SGDLS and CDR2 YYNGEE. CDR3 size: 13 residues. Trimming removed 0 bases from V and 11 bases from J; junction bases left unmatched: 6. CDR3 nucleotide sequence: TGTGCCAGCAGCGTAGGGCAGGGGGCGGTCGCTTTCTTT. This encodes CASSVGQGAVAFF.

This clone rates as medium-sized. The rearrangement uses TRBV6-5 and TRBJ2-7, with 7 positions matching TRBD1. Germline CDR1 reads MNHEY; CDR2 reads SVGAGI. Trimming cost V 2 bases and J 3 bases; bases outside gene matches: 4. CDR3 size: 14 residues. Here the CDR3 DNA reads TGTGCCAGCAGTTACAAGGGGGCATTCTACGAGCAGTACTTC. It specifies CASSYKGAFYEQYF.

The V gene is TRBV2, the J gene TRBJ2-5; 9 bases are shared with TRBD1. The CDR3 has 16 residues. CDR1 is SNHLY, CDR2 FYNNEI, per germline. V was pared by 5 bases and J by 5 bases, with 12 bases of the junction left unmatched. The CDR3 loop reads CASSFNGQGRRETQYF. The CDR3 nucleotides are TGTGCCAGCAGTTTCAACGGACAGGGGAGGAGGGAGACCCAGTACTTC.

The V call is TRBV7-6, the J call TRBJ2-1; 7 bases match TRBD2. Germline-derived CDR1 and CDR2 are SGHVS and FNYEAQ. Trimming took 3 bases from V and 8 from J; bases not matched to a gene: 10. This CDR3 is built from 15 residues. DNA for the CDR3: TGTGCCAGCAGCTTGAGAGCGGGAAGTGTCTATGAGCAGTTCTTC. As protein: CASSLRAGSVYEQFF.

V is TRBV6-1 and J is TRBJ1-6; 9 bases fit TRBD1. The germline V gene has CDR1 MNHNS and CDR2 SASEGT. There are 16 residues in the CDR3. V shed 1 base, J shed 7 bases, and the junction held 5 bases outside the gene matches. The CDR3 DNA is TGTGCCAGCAGTGAAGGACCCGGGACAGGGAATTCACCCCTCCACTTT. It translates to CASSEGPGTGNSPLHF.

The CDR3 sequence is CASRGQGGNTEAFF. The DNA for the CDR3 is TGTGCCAGCAGAGGGCAGGGAGGGAACACTGAAGCTTTCTTT. This chain links TRBV9 with TRBJ1-1, with D maybe TRBD1 (5 bases). V lost 5 bases and J 1 base, leaving 12 bases between the germline ends. The CDR3 runs 14 residues. Germline assignment: CDR1 SGDLS and CDR2 YYNGEE.

The chain links TRBV9 to TRBJ2-7; D unresolved. Trimming pared 3 bases from V and 2 bases from J, leaving 18 bases between. The CDR3 length is 16 residues. Germline V gene sequence: CDR1 SGDLS, CDR2 YYNGEE. For the CDR3, the DNA is TGTGCCAGCAGCGCCCCTCTCTCGGAGAGGCCCTACGAGCAGTACTTC. It specifies CASSAPLSERPYEQYF.

The chain carries TRBV5-6 and TRBJ2-7; maybe TRBD1 (5 bases). V was shortened by 4 bases and J by 2 bases, with 16 bases between the two germline ends. The CDR3 covers 15 residues. In germline, CDR1 is SGHDT, CDR2 YYEEEE. The CDR3 loop reads CASSLDTEDPYEQYF. CDR3 nucleotide sequence: TGTGCCAGCAGCCTGGACACCGAGGACCCCTACGAGCAGTACTTC.

The chain links TRBV28 to TRBJ2-1; tentatively, D is TRBD1 (6 bases). Germline CDR1 MDHEN, CDR2 SYDVKM. The CDR3 consists of 12 residues. The V and J ends lost 5 bases and 6 bases respectively, with 8 bases between them. CDR3 amino acids: CASSTGLNEQFF. The CDR3, as DNA: TGTGCCAGCAGTACAGGGCTCAATGAGCAGTTCTTC.

This sequence joins TRBV11-2 and TRBJ2-3, with 7 positions matching TRBD1. The CDR3 covers 18 residues. Trimming took 1 base from V and 6 from J; bases not matched to a gene: 16. The germline V gene has CDR1 SGHAT and CDR2 FQNNGV. The DNA for the CDR3 is TGTGCCAGCAGCTTAGTGGCCCGGATGACAGGGAGTTTGGATACGCAGTATTTT. This gives the protein CASSLVARMTGSLDTQYF. Full variable domain (missing parts from reference TRBV11-2 and TRBJ2-3): EAGVAQSPRYKIIEKRQSVAFWCNPISGHATLYWYQQILGQGPKLLIQFQNNGVVDDSQLPKDRFSAERLKGVDSTLKIQPAKLEDSAVYLCASSLVARMTGSLDTQYFGPGTRLTVL.

The gene calls are TRBV15 and TRBJ2-7; TRBD2 matches at 10 bases. Germline CDR1 reads LNHNV; CDR2 reads YYDKDF (reference sequence). The CDR3 length is 13 residues. With V trimmed by 7 bases and J by 2 bases, 2 bases remained unmatched. The CDR3, as DNA: TGTGCCACCAAAGCGGGAGGGCCCTACGAGCAGTACTTC. It translates to CATKAGGPYEQYF.

The chain combines TRBV10-3 with TRBJ2-1; no clear D gene. CDR1 is ENHRY, CDR2 SYGVKD, per germline. Trimming shortened V by 10 bases and J by 0 bases, and 16 bases separated the two germline ends. CDR3 length: 15 amino acids. As DNA, the CDR3 is TGTGCCACCTCAGGCGAGGCTTACTCCTACAATGAGCAGTTCTTC. Residues: CATSGEAYSYNEQFF.

The rearrangement uses TRBV7-9 and TRBJ1-3; TRBD1 is a possible D gene (6 bases). V dropped 10 bases and J dropped 2 bases, with 18 bases sitting between them. This CDR3 contains 15 residues. The germline CDR1 and CDR2 sequences are SEHNR and FQNEAQ (reference sequence). The CDR3 DNA sequence: TGTGCCACCCTCCTAGGGGGTTTGGCTGGAAACACCATATATTTT. Amino acid sequence: CATLLGGLAGNTIYF.

This chain links TRBV28 with TRBJ2-3; TRBD2 agrees at 9 bases. The CDR3 covers 16 residues. Germline CDR1 reads MDHEN; CDR2 reads SYDVKM. The V gene end was trimmed by 1 base and the J gene end by 4 bases; junction bases not matched to a gene: 6. The CDR3 DNA follows: TGTGCCAGCAGTTTATATTACCTAGCGGGATCAGATACGCAGTATTTT. Amino acid sequence: CASSLYYLAGSDTQYF.

V gene TRBV7-3 combines with J gene TRBJ1-3; 7 bases line up with TRBD1. The CDR3 runs 14 residues. CDR1 and CDR2 from the germline V gene are SGHTA and FQGTGA. V shed 5 bases, J shed 2 bases, and the junction held 3 bases outside the gene matches. CDR3: CASSPQGPGNTIYF. CDR3 nucleotides: TGTGCCAGCAGCCCACAGGGGCCTGGAAACACCATATATTTT.

V is TRBV4-2 and J is TRBJ2-3, with 13 bases that match TRBD2. The germline CDR1 and CDR2 sequences are LGHNA and YNFKEQ. The length of the CDR3 is 18 residues. V shed 0 bases, J shed 4 bases, and the junction held 7 bases outside the gene matches. As DNA, the CDR3 is TGTGCCAGCAGCCAAGAGTCCACTAGCGGGGGGGCCGCAGATACGCAGTATTTT. It specifies CASSQESTSGGAADTQYF.

The chain recombines TRBV6-1 with TRBJ1-5, with a weak D call TRBD1 (6 bases). With 2 bases removed from V and 6 bases from J, the gap between germline ends came to 26 bases. CDR1 and CDR2 (germline): MNHNS, SASEGT. The CDR3 length is 19 residues. The CDR3 protein is CASSEFGSGDMTGSQPQHF. In DNA form, the CDR3 reads TGTGCCAGCAGTGAATTCGGGTCGGGGGACATGACCGGTAGTCAGCCCCAGCATTTT.

This chain uses TRBV29-1 with TRBJ1-3; D gene unclear. Germline values: CDR1 SQVTM, CDR2 ANQGSEA. This CDR3 has 13 residues. Trimming shortened V by 3 bases and J by 4 bases, and 10 bases separated the two germline ends. CDR3 in DNA: TGCAGCGTTGAGTTCTCTGGGGGAAACACCATATATTTT. Its translation is CSVEFSGGNTIYF.

V is TRBV7-6 and J is TRBJ2-1, with D unclear. V shed 2 bases and J shed 6 bases, with 8 bases lying between them. Germline V gives CDR1 SGHVS, CDR2 FNYEAQ. The CDR3 sequence is 13 residues long. CDR3 nucleotide sequence: TGTGCCAGCAGCTTACAAGGAATCAATGAGCAGTTCTTC. Residues: CASSLQGINEQFF.

This clone was counted a single time. The chain has TRBV7-2 and TRBJ1-6, with unresolved D. Trimming removed 5 bases at V and 6 bases at J, with 8 bases between. The CDR3 contains 13 residues. CDR1 and CDR2 from the germline V gene are SGHTA and FQGNSA. The CDR3 here is CASSERRNSPLHF. The DNA for the CDR3 is TGTGCCAGCAGCGAGAGACGTAATTCACCCCTCCACTTT.

This sequence joins TRBV7-3 and TRBJ2-7, with 8 bases identical to TRBD2. Germline CDR1 SGHTA, CDR2 FQGTGA. V trimming: 5 bases; J trimming: 0 bases; junction bases outside the gene matches: 12. CDR3 length equals 17 residues. CDR3 amino acids: CASSIASGGSISYEQYF. CDR3 coding DNA: TGTGCCAGCAGCATAGCAAGCGGGGGATCGATCTCCTACGAGCAGTACTTC.

This sequence joins TRBV4-1 and TRBJ2-7; 11 bases map to TRBD2. Unmatched junction bases numbered 3, after V lost 3 bases and J lost 2 bases. The CDR3 sequence is 15 residues long. The germline CDR1 and CDR2 sequences are MGHRA and YSYEKL. The CDR3: CASSHGTSGTYEQYF. CDR3 DNA: TGCGCCAGCAGCCACGGGACTAGCGGAACCTACGAGCAGTACTTC.

The chain recombines TRBV12-5 with TRBJ1-5, with TRBD1 matching 7 bases. CDR3 length: 16 amino acids. CDR1 is LGHNT, CDR2 FRNRAP, per germline. V shed 7 bases, J shed 5 bases, and the junction held 14 bases outside the gene matches. This CDR3 is CASASTRDSGYQPQHF. CDR3 in DNA: TGTGCTAGTGCCTCAACCCGGGACAGCGGCTATCAGCCCCAGCATTTT.

The chain links TRBV19 to TRBJ2-1; weak D call: TRBD2 (5 bases). Germline assignment: CDR1 LNHDA and CDR2 SQIVND (reference sequence). This CDR3 is built from 14 residues. V lost 6 bases to trimming and J lost 9 bases, with 18 bases between them. This chain's CDR3 is CASRVRDGAGEQFF. The CDR3, as DNA: TGTGCCAGTAGGGTCAGAGACGGCGCGGGTGAGCAGTTCTTC. Based on the CDR3 plus reference TRBV19 and TRBJ2-1, the full variable domain is DGGITQSPKYLFRKEGQNVTLSCEQNLNHDAMYWYRQDPGQGLRLIYYSQIVNDFQKGDIAEGYSVSREKKESFPLTVTSAQKNPTAFYLCASRVRDGAGEQFFGPGTRLTVL.

The rearrangement joins TRBV5-1 to TRBJ2-5; D is uncertain. The V gene's germline CDR1 is SGHRS and CDR2 YFSETQ. The V and J ends lost 0 bases and 3 bases respectively, with 9 bases between them. The CDR3 contains 14 residues. In DNA, the CDR3 is TGCGCCAGCAGCTTGGACTACACAGAAGAGACCCAGTACTTC. This translates into CASSLDYTEETQYF.

In regard to this clone: It is unclear where the CDR3 begins or ends on the DNA, so no DNA is shown, and the CDR3 is as TCRdb lists it. The chain couples TRBV21-1 to TRBJ1-1; TRBD1, as called in the table, went unchecked against the DNA. TRBV21-1 is given as a pseudogene. The CDR3 is 15 residues long, ends included. The CDR3: CASSKVGTGNTEAFF.

V gene TRBV21-1 combines with J gene TRBJ2-5; the table's D call of TRBD1 was not tested on the DNA. TRBV21-1 is marked as a pseudogene. This CDR3 contains 13 residues. The CDR3 reads CASSSEAGGTQYF. CDR3 coding DNA: TGTGCCAGCAGCAGTGAGGCAGGGGGGACCCAGTACTTC.

The CDR3 nucleotides are TGTGCCAGCAGCCTTCGGGACGCCTATACGCAGTATTTT. Translation gives CASSLRDAYTQYF. The V gene is TRBV27, the J gene TRBJ2-3; perhaps D is TRBD1 or TRBD2 (5 bases each). Germline V gives CDR1 MNHEY, CDR2 SMNVEV (reference sequence). This CDR3 has 13 amino acids. The V end lost 6 bases, the J end lost 7 bases, and 14 bases lay between the germline ends.

The chain joins TRBV5-1 to TRBJ2-5; D uncertain. The CDR3 totals 15 residues. The germline V gene has CDR1 SGHRS and CDR2 YFSETQ. V shed 2 bases and J shed 2 bases, with 13 bases lying between them. CDR3 bases: TGCGCCAGCAGCTTTACGGCAGGATCTCAAGAGACCCAGTACTTC. Protein: CASSFTAGSQETQYF.